These 28 T cell receptor beta chains share one sample of origin, sequenced in a study of T-cell reconstitution after alpha-beta-depleted transplantation in children. Unique molecular identifiers were used to barcode this TCRbeta library. TCRdb used MiXCR to reprocess the PCR reads, holding one entry per CDR3 protein. The data show around 140,000 distinct CDR3 sequences, 7.5% to 9% seen once. Specimen: PBMCs, mostly from graft donor cells, collected 180 days after TCRalphabeta/CD19-depleted stem cell transplant. These receptors originate from a female patient aged 2-15 years who had a stem cell transplant for congenital amegakaryocytic thrombocytopenia, so the T cells may come from the graft donor.

This clonotype was observed many times. The chain recombines TRBV20-1 with TRBJ2-7; 8 nucleotides match TRBD2. V shed 0 bases and J 1 base; nucleotides not matched to a gene: 5. CDR3 length: 15 residues. The germline CDR1 and CDR2 sequences are DFQATT and SNEGSKA (reference sequence). CDR3 in DNA: TGCAGTGCTAGAGACCTAGCGGGTGTTTCCTACGAGCAGTACTTC. Its translation is CSARDLAGVSYEQYF.

With regard to this clonotype: It may be a read error: a sequence one base away is much more abundant. The genes are TRBV24-1 and TRBJ2-3, with 8 bases that match TRBD1. CDR1 is KGHDR, CDR2 SFDVKD, per germline. There are 13 residues in the CDR3. Written as DNA, the CDR3 is TGTGCCACCCAGGACAGGGTCGAAGATACGCAGTGTTTT. This sequence encodes CATQDRVEDTQCF.

This clonotype was seen ten or more times. This chain connects TRBV5-1 to TRBJ2-2, with TRBD2 matching over 9 bases. V trimming: 8 bases; J trimming: 7 bases; junction bases outside the gene matches: 6. CDR1 SGHRS and CDR2 YFSETQ come from the germline V gene. The CDR3 extends over 13 amino acids. Written as DNA, the CDR3 is TGCGCCAGTAGCGGGAGTATCCGCGGGGAGCTGTTTTTT. Amino acid sequence: CASSGSIRGELFF.

This clonotype occurred many times. The chain has TRBV20-1 and TRBJ2-5, with D unclear. CDR1 is DFQATT and CDR2 is SNEGSKA in the germline V gene (reference sequence). Trimming cost V 3 bases and J 0 bases, with 11 bases left between them. The CDR3 totals 14 residues. Here the CDR3 reads CSARPAKYQETQYF. CDR3 sequence (DNA): TGCAGTGCTAGGCCCGCCAAGTACCAAGAGACCCAGTACTTC.

In this sample, this clonotype turned up many times. The chain couples TRBV3-1 to TRBJ2-7; D is uncertain. Germline values: CDR1 LGHDT, CDR2 YNNKEL (reference sequence). The germline V and J ends were trimmed by 2 bases and 3 bases, with 5 bases remaining between them. CDR3 size: 12 residues. The CDR3 DNA reads TGTGCCAGCAGCCAACACCGCTACGAGCAGTACTTC. This gives the protein CASSQHRYEQYF.

This clonotype was picked up many times. The CDR3 loop is CASSQDPADSRDSPLHF. The CDR3 DNA sequence: TGCGCCAGCAGCCAAGATCCTGCGGACAGTCGGGATTCACCCCTCCACTTT. V is TRBV4-1 and J is TRBJ1-6, with TRBD1 as a possible D gene (6 bases). The V gene's germline CDR1 is MGHRA and CDR2 YSYEKL. This CDR3 is 17 amino acids long. V was trimmed by 0 bases and J by 8 bases, leaving 17 bases between them.

The J gene is TRBJ2-5, the V gene TRBV12-3 or TRBV12-4; 7 nucleotides agree with TRBD2. Trimming removed 3 bases from V and 7 bases from J; junction bases left unmatched: 8. The CDR3 has 14 amino acids. In DNA form, the CDR3 reads TGTGCCAGCAGTTTTCCCCCGCGGGAGTTGACCCAGTACTTC. Translation: CASSFPPRELTQYF.

This clonotype has only one observation. Just one base apart from a much larger clone, this may be a read error. V usage is TRBV5-1 and J usage is TRBJ2-1; D not resolved. The CDR3 covers 13 residues. The germline gives CDR1 SGHRS, CDR2 YFSETQ. The CDR3 DNA is TGCGCCAGCAGCGTGTCGGCCTACGATGAGCAGTTCTTC. Residues: CASSVSAYDEQFF.

This clonotype has only a few counts. The chain combines TRBV5-1 with TRBJ2-6; no firm D call. Germline CDR1 reads SGHRS; CDR2 reads YFSETQ. CDR3 length equals 14 residues. V lost 1 base and J 4 bases, leaving 6 bases between the germline ends. The CDR3 DNA reads as TGCGCCAGCAGCTTGCGGCCCGGGGCCAACGTCCTGACTTTC. It is translated as CASSLRPGANVLTF.

The rearrangement uses TRBV7-9 and TRBJ1-4; tentative D call: TRBD1 (5 bases). V was shortened by 5 bases and J by 8 bases, with 15 bases between the two germline ends. This CDR3 has 14 residues. CDR1 and CDR2 (germline): SEHNR, FQNEAQ (reference sequence). CDR3 coding DNA: TGTGCCAGCAGCCCCGGTGGGGGAAAGGAAAAACTGTTTTTT. It specifies CASSPGGGKEKLFF.

In this sample, this clonotype turned up many times. The chain has TRBV20-1 and TRBJ2-7, with D unclear. Per germline, CDR1 DFQATT and CDR2 SNEGSKA (reference sequence). V dropped 7 bases and J dropped 1 base, with 11 bases sitting between them. The CDR3 contains 12 residues. The DNA for the CDR3 is TGCAGTGTTAAGATCGGTTCCTACGAGCAGTACTTC. Its protein is CSVKIGSYEQYF.

Concerning this clonotype itself: This may be a read error: a much more frequent sequence differs by one nucleotide. The chain carries TRBV15 and TRBJ1-5; D is unresolved. The CDR3 spans 14 residues. Per the germline V gene, CDR1 is LNHNV and CDR2 is YYDKDF (reference sequence). CDR3 loop: CATSRAGPNHPQHF. The CDR3 DNA is TGTGCCACCAGCAGAGCCGGGCCCAATCATCCCCAGCATTTT.

This clonotype has a count of ten or more. This sequence joins TRBV10-3 and TRBJ2-1, with TRBD2 matching over 13 bases. The germline V gene has CDR1 ENHRY and CDR2 SYGVKD. Trimming removed 5 bases from V and 8 bases from J; junction bases left unmatched: 6. The CDR3 spans 15 residues. The CDR3 DNA follows: TGTGCCATCAGTCAACTAGCGGGAGGGTACGATGAGCAGTTCTTC. It codes for CAISQLAGGYDEQFF.

This clonotype has just a few counts. The chain joins TRBV12-3 or TRBV12-4 to TRBJ2-4; no firm D call. This CDR3 has 17 amino acids. V was cut by 1 base and J by 0 bases, with 13 bases left in between. The CDR3 spells CASSLERSQLAKNIQYF. The CDR3 coding sequence is TGTGCCAGCAGTTTAGAACGGAGTCAACTAGCCAAAAACATTCAGTACTTC.

As concerns this clonotype: A read error is possible here, since a much larger clone lies one base away. V is TRBV5-1 and J is TRBJ1-5; D is unresolved. The CDR3 is 14 residues long. Germline CDR1 SGHRS, CDR2 YFSETQ. CDR3 in DNA: TGCTCCAGCAGCTTGTGGCCTTCCACTCAGCCCCAGCATTTT. The encoded protein is CSSSLWPSTQPQHF. The full variable domain, completed using reference TRBV5-1 and TRBJ1-5, is KAGVTQTPRYLIKTRGQQVTLSCSPISGHRSVSWYQQTPGQGLQFLFEYFSETQRNKGNFPGRFSGRQFSNSRSEMNVSTLELGDSALYLCSSSLWPSTQPQHFGDGTRLSIL.

This chain joins TRBV19 and TRBJ1-1, with TRBD1 matching over 10 bases. The ends lost 5 bases at V and 5 bases at J; junction bases unmatched: 2. Germline values: CDR1 LNHDA, CDR2 SQIVND (reference sequence). The CDR3 is 13 amino acids. The CDR3 region is CASSWTGGTEAFF. The CDR3 DNA reads as TGTGCCAGTAGTTGGACAGGGGGGACTGAAGCTTTCTTT.

The V and J genes are TRBV5-1 and TRBJ2-6; D may be TRBD1 (6 bases). The CDR3 extends over 16 amino acids. Deletions cut 0 bases from V and 1 base from J, with 8 bases between. CDR1 SGHRS and CDR2 YFSETQ come from the germline V gene. The CDR3 coding sequence is TGCGCCAGCAGCTTGGCACAGGGTTCTGGGGCCAACGTCCTGACTTTC. It is translated as CASSLAQGSGANVLTF. Filled out from reference TRBV5-1 and TRBJ2-6, the complete variable domain reads KAGVTQTPRYLIKTRGQQVTLSCSPISGHRSVSWYQQTPGQGLQFLFEYFSETQRNKGNFPGRFSGRQFSNSRSEMNVSTLELGDSALYLCASSLAQGSGANVLTFGAGSRLTVL.

Regarding this clonotype: A much larger clonotype is one base distant, so this may be a read error. The chain links TRBV20-1 to TRBJ2-7; 10 nucleotides line up with TRBD1. The CDR3 runs 13 residues. CDR1 DFQATT and CDR2 SNEGSKA come from the germline V gene (reference sequence). CDR3 protein: CSASKGQGYEQCF. The DNA of the CDR3 is TGCAGTGCTTCGAAGGGACAGGGGTACGAGCAGTGCTTC.

This clonotype occurred many times. V gene TRBV6-5 combines with J gene TRBJ1-1; unclear D gene. The CDR3 has 14 amino acids. Trimming cost V 4 bases and J 0 bases, with 9 bases left between them. The germline gives CDR1 MNHEY, CDR2 SVGAGI. The CDR3 loop reads CASSLGRMNTEAFF. The CDR3 DNA reads as TGTGCCAGCAGTTTGGGCCGTATGAACACTGAAGCTTTCTTT.

This clonotype was seen ten or more times. V is TRBV28 and J is TRBJ1-6; the D is unclear. Germline-derived CDR1 and CDR2 are MDHEN and SYDVKM. The CDR3 runs to 16 residues. Trimming cost V 4 bases and J 0 bases, with 10 bases left between them. The DNA for the CDR3 is TGTGCCAGCAGTTCGGGCCTGAGCTCCTATAATTCACCCCTCCACTTT. Its protein product is CASSSGLSSYNSPLHF.

This clonotype has ten or more counts. V is TRBV20-1 and J is TRBJ2-3; D not certain. V was cut by 5 bases and J by 6 bases, with 6 bases left in between. The length of the CDR3 is 10 residues. Germline V CDR1 and CDR2: DFQATT, SNEGSKA (reference sequence). The CDR3 is CSASGDTQYF. CDR3 sequence (DNA): TGCAGTGCTTCCGGGGATACGCAGTATTTT.

This clonotype was recorded at least ten times. V and J are TRBV3-1 and TRBJ2-5; TRBD2 aligns across 8 bases. Germline lookup yields CDR1 LGHDT and CDR2 YNNKEL (reference sequence). V gave up 4 bases and J gave up 4 bases; unmatched junction bases: 2. This CDR3 is built from 13 residues. The DNA for the CDR3 is TGTGCCAGCAGCCCCAGCGGGGGAGAGACCCAGTACTTC. This codes for CASSPSGGETQYF.

V gene TRBV19 combines with J gene TRBJ1-1; the D is unclear. Germline CDR1 reads LNHDA; CDR2 reads SQIVND (reference sequence). Trimming stripped 6 bases from V and 1 base from J, with 9 bases between. This CDR3 has 13 residues. The CDR3 is CASSTNRNTEAFF. In DNA, the CDR3 is TGTGCCAGTAGCACAAATAGGAACACTGAAGCTTTCTTT. The full variable domain, completed using reference TRBV19 and TRBJ1-1, is DGGITQSPKYLFRKEGQNVTLSCEQNLNHDAMYWYRQDPGQGLRLIYYSQIVNDFQKGDIAEGYSVSREKKESFPLTVTSAQKNPTAFYLCASSTNRNTEAFFGQGTRLTVV.

This clonotype occurred a few times. The rearrangement uses TRBV20-1 and TRBJ2-1; TRBD2 aligns across 11 bases. Germline CDR1 DFQATT, CDR2 SNEGSKA (reference sequence). The CDR3 runs to 14 residues. V lost 4 bases and J lost 5; bases outside the gene matches: 4. Written as DNA, the CDR3 is TGCAGTGCTACGACTAGCGGGAAAAACAATGAGCAGTTCTTC. This encodes CSATTSGKNNEQFF.

The V and J genes are TRBV3-1 and TRBJ1-3; TRBD1 is a possible D gene (5 bases). Per the germline V gene, CDR1 is LGHDT and CDR2 is YNNKEL (reference sequence). V shed 7 bases and J shed 0 bases, with 28 bases lying between them. The CDR3 extends over 20 amino acids. The CDR3 here is CASTRAGIGQGRISGNTIYF. The CDR3 bases are TGTGCCAGCACCAGGGCTGGGATTGGCCAAGGAAGGATCTCTGGAAACACCATATATTTT.

The sample holds many counts of this clonotype. The gene calls are TRBV12-3 or TRBV12-4 and TRBJ2-1, with 8 bases fitting TRBD1. The junction had 4 bases not matched to a gene; V was cut back by 6 bases and J by 6 bases. CDR3 length: 13 amino acids. The CDR3: CASSRGQGNEQFF. The CDR3 coding sequence is TGTGCCAGCAGCCGTGGACAGGGCAATGAGCAGTTCTTC.

The gene calls are TRBV29-1 and TRBJ2-7, with 7 positions matching TRBD2. Trimming at V came to 3 bases and at J to 2 bases, leaving 1 base not matched to a gene. The CDR3 has 12 residues. Germline V gene lookup returns CDR1 SQVTM and CDR2 ANQGSEA. The CDR3 is CSVEGGAYEQYF. CDR3 bases: TGCAGCGTTGAGGGGGGGGCCTACGAGCAGTACTTC.

This clonotype appeared many times. The chain joins TRBV7-6 to TRBJ2-5; perhaps TRBD2 as D (7 bases). The CDR3 contains 13 residues. Between the trimmed V and J ends, which lost 4 bases and 5 bases, there was a span of 11 bases. Germline V lookup: CDR1 SGHVS, CDR2 FNYEAQ. In DNA, the CDR3 is TGTGCCAGCAGCTCCAGGGGAGGGGAGACCCAGTACTTC. Translating it yields CASSSRGGETQYF.